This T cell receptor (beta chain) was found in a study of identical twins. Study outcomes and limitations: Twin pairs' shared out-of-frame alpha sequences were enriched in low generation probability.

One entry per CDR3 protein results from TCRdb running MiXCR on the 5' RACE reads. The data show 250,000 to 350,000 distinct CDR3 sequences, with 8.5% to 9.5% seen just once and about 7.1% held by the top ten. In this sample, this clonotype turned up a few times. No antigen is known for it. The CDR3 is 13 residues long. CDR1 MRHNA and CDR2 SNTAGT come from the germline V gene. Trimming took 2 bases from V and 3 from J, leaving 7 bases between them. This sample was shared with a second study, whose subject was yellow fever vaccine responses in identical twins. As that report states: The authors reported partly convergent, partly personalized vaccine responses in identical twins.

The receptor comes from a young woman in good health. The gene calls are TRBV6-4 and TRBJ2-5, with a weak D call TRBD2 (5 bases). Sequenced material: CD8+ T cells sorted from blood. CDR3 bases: TGTGCCAGCAGTGACGACGGGAAAGAGACCCAGTACTTC. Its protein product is CASSDDGKETQYF.